The 32 T cell receptor beta chains below were found in one sample sequenced in a study of shared clonotypes between healthy human individuals. Repertoires were generated with immunoSEQ multiplex PCR, while TCRdb's copy carries only in-frame clones and drops some. The repertoire includes over a million clones, about 76% of them detected once, and less than 1.5% sits in the top ten. The sequenced sample consisted of memory CD4+ T cells sorted from blood. Described subset: CD45RA-negative fraction. These TCRs come from a man aged 18 to 29 in good health.

J is TRBJ2-3 and V is TRBV5-4, with 11 nucleotides matching TRBD2. The junction had 2 bases not matched to a gene; V was cut back by 2 bases and J by 0 bases. Germline CDR1 reads SGHNT; CDR2 reads YYREEE (reference sequence). CDR3 length equals 16 residues. Here the CDR3 reads CASSFRTSGSTDTQYF. CDR3 in DNA: TGTGCCAGCAGCTTTCGGACTAGCGGGAGCACAGATACGCAGTATTTT. The full variable domain, in which reference TRBV5-4 and TRBJ2-3 provide the parts outside the CDR3, is ETGVTQSPTHLIKTRGQQVTLRCSSQSGHNTVSWYQQALGQGPQFIFQYYREEENGRGNFPPRFSGLQFPNYSSELNVNALELDDSALYLCASSFRTSGSTDTQYFGPGTRLTVL.

The CDR3 DNA reads as TGTGCCAGCAGTGAATCGGGACAGGGAACATATGAGCAGTTCTTC. Its translation: CASSESGQGTYEQFF. This rearrangement joins TRBV2 to TRBJ2-1, with TRBD1 matching over 9 bases. Germline trimming cut 2 bases from V and 8 bases from J; bases unmatched to any gene: 7. The V gene's germline CDR1 is SNHLY and CDR2 FYNNEI. The CDR3 has 15 residues.

The chain employs TRBV7-9 and TRBJ2-7; 7 bases fit TRBD1. Germline CDR1 reads SEHNR; CDR2 reads FQNEAQ (reference sequence). Trimming at V came to 5 bases and at J to 12 bases, leaving 7 bases not matched to a gene. The CDR3 is made up of 11 amino acids. The CDR3 coding sequence is TGTGCCAGCAGCCGAGAGGACAGGCTGTACTTC. This encodes CASSREDRLYF. The full variable domain, with the rest looked up from reference TRBV7-9 and TRBJ2-7, is DTGVSQNPRHKITKRGQNVTFRCDPISEHNRLYWYRQTLGQGPEFLTYFQNEAQLEKSRLLSDRFSAERPKGSFSTLEIQRTEQGDSAMYLCASSREDRLYFGPGTRLTVT.

V gene TRBV6-6 combines with J gene TRBJ1-4; D remains unclear. Germline CDR1 and CDR2: MNHNY and SVGAGI (reference sequence). The CDR3 is 14 amino acids. V was cut by 5 bases and J by 4 bases, with 11 bases left in between. CDR3 in DNA: TGTGCCAGCAGTGTCCTAGGGATTAATGAAAAACTGTTTTTT. Translating it yields CASSVLGINEKLFF.

This clone appeared many times. CDR3 sequence reads: CASSSTHDSNQPQHF. CDR3 in DNA: TGTGCCAGCAGTTCAACCCACGATAGCAATCAGCCCCAGCATTTT. The chain is built from TRBV27 and TRBJ1-5, with unresolved D. Germline lookup yields CDR1 MNHEY and CDR2 SMNVEV (reference sequence). CDR3 length: 15 residues. The ends were cut back, 4 bases at V and 0 bases at J, with 10 bases in the middle.

J is TRBJ2-1 and V is TRBV5-6; 8 bases are shared with TRBD1. CDR1 is SGHDT and CDR2 is YYEEEE in the germline V gene. The CDR3 covers 17 residues. J gave up 9 bases and V 2 bases, and 16 bases lay outside the gene matches. The CDR3 protein is CASSFIPETGVRGEQFF. The CDR3 DNA reads TGTGCCAGCAGCTTTATTCCCGAGACAGGGGTTCGCGGTGAGCAGTTCTTC.

The V and J genes are TRBV19 and TRBJ1-4; no clear D. The CDR3 totals 12 residues. Between the trimmed V and J ends, which lost 2 bases and 7 bases, there was a span of 5 bases. In germline, CDR1 is LNHDA, CDR2 SQIVND (reference sequence). Here the CDR3 DNA reads TGTGCCAGTAGTATACGAAGTGAAAAACTGTTTTTT. Protein product: CASSIRSEKLFF.

The V call is TRBV7-9, the J call TRBJ2-3; 8 bases agree with TRBD2. V dropped 4 bases and J dropped 2; count of bases not matched to a gene: 8. The germline gives CDR1 SEHNR, CDR2 FQNEAQ (reference sequence). The CDR3 runs to 16 residues. CDR3 protein: CASSYERGTVTDTQYF. The CDR3 DNA is TGTGCCAGCAGCTATGAGCGGGGGACCGTCACAGATACGCAGTATTTT.

The V call is TRBV30, the J call TRBJ1-4, with 8 positions matching TRBD1. Germline assignment: CDR1 GTSNPN and CDR2 SVGIG (reference sequence). After removal of 8 bases from V and 8 bases from J, the junction contained 7 bases not matched to a gene. This CDR3 comprises 12 residues. CDR3 sequence reads: CATDRGGEKLFF. CDR3 in DNA: TGTGCCACTGACAGGGGTGGCGAAAAACTGTTTTTT.

The rearrangement uses TRBV2 and TRBJ1-6; no reliable D call. Germline assignment: CDR1 SNHLY and CDR2 FYNNEI. Trimming left V 7 bases short and J 11 bases short, with 12 bases between. The CDR3 has 12 residues. CDR3 amino acids: CASTLLIPPLHF. The CDR3 DNA follows: TGTGCCAGCACCTTACTTATCCCACCCCTCCACTTT. The full variable domain, rest sourced from reference TRBV2 and TRBJ1-6, is EPEVTQTPSHQVTQMGQEVILRCVPISNHLYFYWYRQILGQKVEFLVSFYNNEISEKSEIFDDQFSVERPDGSNFTLKIRSTKLEDSAMYFCASTLLIPPLHFGNGTRLTVT.

About this clone: A junction end diverges from the germline sequence, so it may reflect a read error. The gene calls are TRBV7-7 and TRBJ2-1, with D perhaps assigned TRBD1 or TRBD2 (5 bases each). Germline CDR1 is SSHAT and CDR2 is FNYEAQ (reference sequence). The CDR3 has 14 residues. The CDR3 spells CASSLGVGLGEQFF. The DNA for the CDR3 is TGTGCTAGCAGCTTAGGGGTCGGACTGGGTGAGCAGTTCTTC.

The V and J genes are TRBV7-9 and TRBJ1-5, with 8 bases that match TRBD1. The CDR3 runs to 18 residues. Germline loops: CDR1 SEHNR, CDR2 FQNEAQ (reference sequence). The junction had 11 bases not matched to a gene; V was cut back by 1 base and J by 3 bases. The chain's CDR3 is CASSLGDRGAGNNQPQHF. DNA for the CDR3: TGTGCCAGCAGCTTAGGCGACAGGGGTGCGGGCAACAATCAGCCCCAGCATTTT.

This clone was seen more than once but under ten times. The genes are TRBV7-2 and TRBJ2-7; unclear D gene. V lost 5 bases to trimming and J lost 3 bases, with 8 bases between them. The length of the CDR3 is 12 residues. Per the germline V gene, CDR1 is SGHTA and CDR2 is FQGNSA. The DNA for the CDR3 is TGTGCCAGCAGCCACTCTCACTACGAGCAGTACTTC. Its translation: CASSHSHYEQYF.

The chain couples TRBV13 to TRBJ2-1, with a tentative D call TRBD1 (6 bases). V lost 2 bases and J lost 9, with 11 bases in between. Germline values: CDR1 PRHDT, CDR2 FYEKMQ (reference sequence). The CDR3 consists of 13 residues. Here the CDR3 DNA reads TGTGCCAGCAGCTTATATAGGGGGACTGAGCAGTTCTTC. Translated, it gives CASSLYRGTEQFF.

The chain recombines TRBV10-3 with TRBJ1-1; TRBD1 agrees at 8 bases. Germline loops: CDR1 ENHRY, CDR2 SYGVKD. Germline trimming cut 6 bases from V and 7 bases from J; bases unmatched to any gene: 10. CDR3 length equals 14 residues. DNA for the CDR3: TGTGCCATCAGGCAATTCCGGGACAGGCTTGAAGCTTTCTTT. Translating it yields CAIRQFRDRLEAFF.

The V gene is TRBV7-9, the J gene TRBJ1-2; the match to TRBD1 covers 7 bases. Germline V gene lookup returns CDR1 SEHNR and CDR2 FQNEAQ (reference sequence). With 5 bases clipped from V and 2 bases from J, the junction kept 14 bases outside the gene matches. The CDR3 extends over 17 amino acids. Written as DNA, the CDR3 is TGTGCCAGCAGCCCCCGGACAGGCCTATTTATAAACTATGGCTACACCTTC. It yields the protein CASSPRTGLFINYGYTF. Full variable domain (missing parts from reference TRBV7-9 and TRBJ1-2): DTGVSQNPRHKITKRGQNVTFRCDPISEHNRLYWYRQTLGQGPEFLTYFQNEAQLEKSRLLSDRFSAERPKGSFSTLEIQRTEQGDSAMYLCASSPRTGLFINYGYTFGSGTRLTVV.

The gene calls are TRBV28 and TRBJ2-2; 8 bases map to TRBD2. The CDR3 consists of 14 residues. The germline V gene has CDR1 MDHEN and CDR2 SYDVKM. The J segment lost 7 bases and the V segment lost 3 bases, leaving 4 bases of the junction unmatched. Here the CDR3 DNA reads TGTGCCAGCAGTTTCCCGGGGGGGGTCGGGGAGCTGTTTTTT. Translation gives CASSFPGGVGELFF. The full variable domain, in which reference TRBV28 and TRBJ2-2 provide the parts outside the CDR3, is DVKVTQSSRYLVKRTGEKVFLECVQDMDHENMFWYRQDPGLGLRLIYFSYDVKMKEKGDIPEGYSVSREKKERFSLILESASTNQTSMYLCASSFPGGVGELFFGEGSRLTVL.

The chain combines TRBV7-2 with TRBJ1-2; D remains unclear. The CDR3 contains 13 residues. V dropped 5 bases and J dropped 5 bases, with 12 bases sitting between them. Germline V CDR1 and CDR2: SGHTA, FQGNSA. The CDR3 nucleotides are TGTGCCAGCAGCATTAAAGGAGGGTATGGCTACACCTTC. Encoded protein: CASSIKGGYGYTF.

This sequence joins TRBV27 and TRBJ2-5, with 9 bases matching TRBD1. There are 16 residues in the CDR3. Germline V CDR1 and CDR2: MNHEY, SMNVEV (reference sequence). V was clipped by 4 bases and J by 5 bases; unmatched bases: 11. CDR3 sequence: CASSSPAGTGRETQYF. CDR3 bases: TGTGCCAGCAGTTCACCCGCCGGGACAGGGAGGGAGACCCAGTACTTC.

This chain joins TRBV7-9 and TRBJ2-7; D is ambiguous. The CDR3 extends over 14 amino acids. V dropped 1 base and J dropped 1 base, with 8 bases sitting between them. Per the germline V gene, CDR1 is SEHNR and CDR2 is FQNEAQ (reference sequence). CDR3 loop: CASSLVDNSYEQYF. The CDR3 DNA reads TGTGCCAGCAGCTTAGTAGATAATTCCTACGAGCAGTACTTC.

The V call is TRBV5-4, the J call TRBJ2-2, with 13 bases identical to TRBD2. CDR1 is SGHNT, CDR2 YYREEE, per germline (reference sequence). The CDR3 is 17 amino acids. The V and J ends lost 4 bases and 5 bases, in that order; junction bases with no gene match: 8. CDR3 nucleotides: TGTGCCAGCAGCCCCGGGGGACTAGCGGGACGAACCGGGGAGCTGTTTTTT. Amino acid sequence: CASSPGGLAGRTGELFF.

This clone was found a few times. The chain links TRBV5-1 to TRBJ2-7, with D unclear. Germline assignment: CDR1 SGHRS and CDR2 YFSETQ. Trimming took 4 bases from V and 0 from J, leaving 8 bases between them. There are 13 residues in the CDR3. The CDR3 sequence is CASSPPNSYEQYF. CDR3 nucleotide sequence: TGCGCCAGCAGCCCACCGAACTCCTACGAGCAGTACTTC.

The chain has TRBV6-1 and TRBJ1-4; a possible D gene is TRBD1 (6 bases). Germline V gives CDR1 MNHNS, CDR2 SASEGT. This CDR3 is 16 amino acids long. The ends were cut back, 3 bases at V and 4 bases at J, with 15 bases in the middle. This CDR3 reads CASSEVWGRLNEKLFF. CDR3 nucleotides: TGTGCCAGCAGTGAGGTCTGGGGGCGACTTAATGAAAAACTGTTTTTT.

This chain uses TRBV5-1 with TRBJ2-5; the D gene could be TRBD1 or TRBD2 (5 bases each). With 4 bases removed from V and 0 bases from J, the gap between germline ends came to 10 bases. This CDR3 has 14 residues. CDR1 is SGHRS, CDR2 YFSETQ, per germline. The CDR3 nucleotides read TGCGCCAGCAGCGTGGGACGTAACCAAGAGACCCAGTACTTC. Protein: CASSVGRNQETQYF.

V and J are TRBV11-2 and TRBJ2-7; weak D call: TRBD1 (5 bases). The CDR3 has 16 amino acids. The germline V gene has CDR1 SGHAT and CDR2 FQNNGV. V gave up 5 bases and J gave up 0 bases, with 17 bases separating them. CDR3 residues: CASSAPQGIPSYEQYF. CDR3 nucleotides: TGTGCCAGCAGCGCCCCTCAGGGAATCCCCTCCTACGAGCAGTACTTC.

This clone has only one observation. V is TRBV7-2 and J is TRBJ2-3, with D unresolved. V gave up 0 bases and J gave up 1 base, with 11 bases separating them. The CDR3 is made up of 16 amino acids. Germline V CDR1 and CDR2: SGHTA, FQGNSA. CDR3 bases: TGTGCCAGCAGCTTAGCGATTGGCGGACGCACAGATACGCAGTATTTT. Translating gives CASSLAIGGRTDTQYF.

The chain employs TRBV6-1 and TRBJ1-2, with D possibly matching TRBD1 (6 bases). V dropped 8 bases and J dropped 11 bases, with 24 bases sitting between them. The CDR3 extends over 14 amino acids. The germline gives CDR1 MNHNS, CDR2 SASEGT. CDR3 protein: CASVLLGTLDHYTF. DNA for the CDR3: TGTGCCAGCGTTTTGTTAGGGACATTGGATCATTACACCTTC.

As for this clone: At one end the junction does not follow the germline gene, possibly because of a read error. J is TRBJ1-5 and V is TRBV28, with TRBD1 matching 7 bases. The CDR3 is 15 amino acids. Germline V gene lookup returns CDR1 MDHEN and CDR2 SYDVKM. The CDR3, as DNA: TGTGCCAGCGGTTTGGGACAGCTAGGCAATCAGCCCCAGCATTTT. Protein: CASGLGQLGNQPQHF.

Notes on this clone: Just one base apart from a much larger clone, this may be a read error. This chain links TRBV13 with TRBJ2-7; no clear D gene. Germline assignment: CDR1 PRHDT and CDR2 FYEKMQ (reference sequence). Trimming removed 4 bases at V and 3 bases at J, with 4 bases between. This CDR3 comprises 11 residues. The CDR3 DNA sequence: TGTGCCAGCAGCTCCCGCTACGAGCAGTACTTC. This gives the protein CASSSRYEQYF.

This chain uses TRBV27 with TRBJ2-7, with TRBD1 matching 9 bases. Germline trimming cut 5 bases from V and 4 bases from J; bases unmatched to any gene: 12. Germline V gene lookup returns CDR1 MNHEY and CDR2 SMNVEV (reference sequence). CDR3 length: 16 amino acids. The CDR3 loop reads CASSPGQGLVVYEQYF. As DNA, the CDR3 is TGTGCCAGCAGTCCTGGACAGGGGCTCGTCGTTTACGAGCAGTACTTC.

The J gene is TRBJ1-1, the V gene TRBV2, with D uncertain. The CDR3 contains 16 residues. The germline CDR1 and CDR2 sequences are SNHLY and FYNNEI. The V end was cut by 6 bases, the J end by 2 bases, with 19 bases between. CDR3 bases: TGTGCCAGCAGACTCGACGGCCTATCGATTAACACTGAAGCTTTCTTT. It translates to CASRLDGLSINTEAFF. Full variable domain (rest looked up from reference TRBV2 and TRBJ1-1): EPEVTQTPSHQVTQMGQEVILRCVPISNHLYFYWYRQILGQKVEFLVSFYNNEISEKSEIFDDQFSVERPDGSNFTLKIRSTKLEDSAMYFCASRLDGLSINTEAFFGQGTRLTVV.

J is TRBJ1-2 and V is TRBV10-3; a weak D match, TRBD1 (6 bases). The CDR3 is 17 amino acids. The ends were cut back, 6 bases at V and 2 bases at J, with 22 bases in the middle. Germline values: CDR1 ENHRY, CDR2 SYGVKD. Written as DNA, the CDR3 is TGTGCCATCAGGGGGGGCAGTGCCACTCAAGGGAACTATGGCTACACCTTC. Protein product: CAIRGGSATQGNYGYTF.